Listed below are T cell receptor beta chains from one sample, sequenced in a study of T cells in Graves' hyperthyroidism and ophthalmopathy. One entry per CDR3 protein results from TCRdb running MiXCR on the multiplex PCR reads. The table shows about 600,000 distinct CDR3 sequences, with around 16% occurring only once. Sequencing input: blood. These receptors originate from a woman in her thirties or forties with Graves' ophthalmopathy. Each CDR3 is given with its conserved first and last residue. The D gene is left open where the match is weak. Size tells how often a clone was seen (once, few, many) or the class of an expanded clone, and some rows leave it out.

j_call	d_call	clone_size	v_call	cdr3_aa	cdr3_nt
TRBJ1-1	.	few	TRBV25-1	CASSSLRISEAFF	TGTGCCAGCAGTTCGCTTAGGATCTCTGAAGCTTTCTTT
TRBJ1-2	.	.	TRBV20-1	CSAKIGGRDYGYTF	TGCAGTGCTAAAATCGGGGGGCGCGACTATGGCTACACCTTC
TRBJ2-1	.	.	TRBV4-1	CASSRSRTAGNEQFF	TGCGCCAGCAGCCGCTCCAGGACGGCGGGCAATGAGCAGTTCTTC
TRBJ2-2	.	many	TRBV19	CASTENTGELFF	TGTGCCAGTACCGAGAACACCGGGGAGCTGTTTTTT
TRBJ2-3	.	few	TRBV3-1	CASSHHNTDTQYF	TGTGCCAGCAGCCACCACAACACAGATACGCAGTATTTT
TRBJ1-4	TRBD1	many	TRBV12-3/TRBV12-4	CASSSSGTGGVEKLFF	TGTGCCAGCAGTTCCTCCGGGACAGGGGGGGTAGAAAAACTGTTTTTT
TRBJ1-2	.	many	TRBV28	CASSLEGVPYGYTF	TGTGCCAGCAGCCTAGAGGGGGTCCCGTATGGCTACACCTTC
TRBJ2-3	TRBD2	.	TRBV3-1	CASSQAGGFGYF	TGTGCCAGCAGCCAAGCGGGAGGTTTCGGGTATTTT
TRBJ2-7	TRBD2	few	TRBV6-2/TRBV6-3	CASSYSDGTSGYEQYF	TGTGCCAGCAGTTACTCAGATGGGACTAGCGGCTACGAGCAGTACTTC
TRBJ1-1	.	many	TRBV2	CAGSLPGKKGSGTEAFF	TGTGCCGGCAGCCTCCCCGGGAAGAAGGGGAGCGGCACTGAAGCTTTCTTT
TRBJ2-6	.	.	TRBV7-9	CASTGRFISGANVLTF	TGTGCCAGTACGGGACGGTTTATCTCTGGGGCCAACGTCCTGACTTTC
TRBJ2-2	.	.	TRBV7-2	CASSLFGDTNTGELFF	TGTGCCAGCAGCTTATTTGGAGATACGAACACCGGGGAGCTGTTTTTT
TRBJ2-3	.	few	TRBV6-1	CASNLAGARDTQYF	TGTGCCAGCAACCTCGCGGGGGCTCGGGATACGCAGTATTTT
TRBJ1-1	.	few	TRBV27	CASSSLGTSGRSNTEAFF	TGTGCCAGCAGTTCACTCGGGACATCCGGCAGGTCGAACACTGAAGCTTTCTTT
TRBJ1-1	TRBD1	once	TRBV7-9	CASSFPGGADTEAFF	TGTGCCAGCAGCTTCCCAGGGGGCGCGGACACTGAAGCTTTCTTT
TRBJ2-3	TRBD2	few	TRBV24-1	CATSDVTSGTSTDTQYF	TGTGCCACCAGTGACGTCACTAGCGGGACTAGCACAGATACGCAGTATTTT
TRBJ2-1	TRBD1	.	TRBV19	CASSDRVDEQFF	TGTGCCAGTAGCGACAGGGTTGATGAGCAGTTCTTC
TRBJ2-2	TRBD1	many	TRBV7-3	CASSWGQGNTGELFF	TGTGCCAGCAGCTGGGGACAGGGTAACACCGGGGAGCTGTTTTTT
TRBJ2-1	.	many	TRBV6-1	CASSPSRPQGDYSHNEQFF	TGTGCCAGCAGCCCCTCCCGGCCCCAAGGAGACTACTCCCACAATGAGCAGTTCTTC
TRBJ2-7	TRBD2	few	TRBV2	CASASSAGGTYEQYF	TGTGCCAGTGCCTCCTCAGCGGGAGGAACCTACGAGCAGTACTTC
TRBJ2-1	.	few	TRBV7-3	CASSLNPYEQFF	TGTGCCAGCAGCTTAAACCCCTATGAGCAGTTCTTC
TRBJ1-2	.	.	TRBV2	CASSERLRGGYTF	TGTGCCAGCAGTGAACGGTTACGTGGCGGCTACACCTTC
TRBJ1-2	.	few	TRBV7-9	CASSLALGDTNYGYTF	TGTGCCAGCAGCTTAGCTCTTGGGGACACTAACTATGGCTACACCTTC
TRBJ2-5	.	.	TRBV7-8	CASGLAGGQETQYF	TGTGCCAGCGGCTTAGCTGGGGGGCAAGAGACCCAGTACTTC
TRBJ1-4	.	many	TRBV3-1	CASSQSGTGSNEKLFF	TGTGCCAGCAGCCAAAGCGGAACAGGAAGCAATGAAAAACTGTTTTTT
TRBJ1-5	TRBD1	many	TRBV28	CASSLPGQGSGQPQHF	TGTGCCAGCAGTTTACCGGGACAGGGAAGTGGGCAGCCCCAGCATTTT
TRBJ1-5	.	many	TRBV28	CASSLPDRLDQPQHF	TGTGCCAGCAGTTTACCCGACAGGCTGGATCAGCCCCAGCATTTT
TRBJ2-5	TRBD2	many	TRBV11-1	CASSPTHGLEGETQYF	TGTGCCAGCAGCCCCACACACGGACTAGAGGGGGAGACCCAGTACTTC